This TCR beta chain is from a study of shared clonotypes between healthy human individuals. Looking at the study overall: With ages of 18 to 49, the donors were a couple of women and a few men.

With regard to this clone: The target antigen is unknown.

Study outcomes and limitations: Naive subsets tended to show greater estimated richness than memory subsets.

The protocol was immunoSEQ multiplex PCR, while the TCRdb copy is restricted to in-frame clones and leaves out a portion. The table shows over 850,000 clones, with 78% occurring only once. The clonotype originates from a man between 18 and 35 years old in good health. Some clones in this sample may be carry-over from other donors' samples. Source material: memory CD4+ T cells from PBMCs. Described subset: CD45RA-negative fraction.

The CDR3 loop reads CASSWGDSTDTQYF. The CDR3 DNA reads TGCGCCAGCAGCTGGGGGGACAGCACAGATACGCAGTATTTT. This chain uses TRBV5-1 with TRBJ2-3, with a weak D call TRBD2 (6 bases). V was cut by 3 bases and J by 0 bases, with 8 bases left in between. CDR1 is SGHRS, CDR2 YFSETQ, per germline. This CDR3 is 14 amino acids long. Full variable domain (rest looked up from reference TRBV5-1 and TRBJ2-3): KAGVTQTPRYLIKTRGQQVTLSCSPISGHRSVSWYQQTPGQGLQFLFEYFSETQRNKGNFPGRFSGRQFSNSRSEMNVSTLELGDSALYLCASSWGDSTDTQYFGPGTRLTVL.